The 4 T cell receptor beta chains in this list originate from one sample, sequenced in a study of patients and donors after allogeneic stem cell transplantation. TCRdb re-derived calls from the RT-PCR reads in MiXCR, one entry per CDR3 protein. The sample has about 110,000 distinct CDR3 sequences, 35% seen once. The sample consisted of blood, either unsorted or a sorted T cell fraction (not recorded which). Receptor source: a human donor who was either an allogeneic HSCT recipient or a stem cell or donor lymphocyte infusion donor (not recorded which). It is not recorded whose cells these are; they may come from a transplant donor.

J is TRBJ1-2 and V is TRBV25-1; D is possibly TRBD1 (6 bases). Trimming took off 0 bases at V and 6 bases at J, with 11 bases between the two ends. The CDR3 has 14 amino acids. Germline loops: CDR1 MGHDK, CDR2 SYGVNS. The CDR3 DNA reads TGTGCCAGCAGTGAATACTCAGGGGTAAATGGCTACACCTTC. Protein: CASSEYSGVNGYTF.

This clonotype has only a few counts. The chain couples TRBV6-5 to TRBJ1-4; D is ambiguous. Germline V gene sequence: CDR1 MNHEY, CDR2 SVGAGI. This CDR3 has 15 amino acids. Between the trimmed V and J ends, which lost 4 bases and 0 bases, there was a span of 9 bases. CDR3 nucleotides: TGTGCCAGCAGTTTATGGGCCGCAACTAATGAAAAACTGTTTTTT. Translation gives CASSLWAATNEKLFF.

CDR3 nucleotides: TGTGCCAGCAGTAAGACAGCGGGAGATCAGCCCCAGCATTTT. This translates into CASSKTAGDQPQHF. The chain links TRBV6-7 to TRBJ1-5; maybe TRBD1 (5 bases). TRBV6-7 is an ORF; its function is uncertain. The CDR3 extends over 14 amino acids. V gave up 5 bases and J gave up 5 bases, with 13 bases separating them.

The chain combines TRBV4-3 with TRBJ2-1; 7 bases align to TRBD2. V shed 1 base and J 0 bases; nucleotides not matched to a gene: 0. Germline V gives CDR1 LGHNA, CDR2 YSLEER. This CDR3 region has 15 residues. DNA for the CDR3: TGCGCCAGCAGCCAAGGCGGGAGCTCCTACAATGAGCAGTTCTTC. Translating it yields CASSQGGSSYNEQFF.